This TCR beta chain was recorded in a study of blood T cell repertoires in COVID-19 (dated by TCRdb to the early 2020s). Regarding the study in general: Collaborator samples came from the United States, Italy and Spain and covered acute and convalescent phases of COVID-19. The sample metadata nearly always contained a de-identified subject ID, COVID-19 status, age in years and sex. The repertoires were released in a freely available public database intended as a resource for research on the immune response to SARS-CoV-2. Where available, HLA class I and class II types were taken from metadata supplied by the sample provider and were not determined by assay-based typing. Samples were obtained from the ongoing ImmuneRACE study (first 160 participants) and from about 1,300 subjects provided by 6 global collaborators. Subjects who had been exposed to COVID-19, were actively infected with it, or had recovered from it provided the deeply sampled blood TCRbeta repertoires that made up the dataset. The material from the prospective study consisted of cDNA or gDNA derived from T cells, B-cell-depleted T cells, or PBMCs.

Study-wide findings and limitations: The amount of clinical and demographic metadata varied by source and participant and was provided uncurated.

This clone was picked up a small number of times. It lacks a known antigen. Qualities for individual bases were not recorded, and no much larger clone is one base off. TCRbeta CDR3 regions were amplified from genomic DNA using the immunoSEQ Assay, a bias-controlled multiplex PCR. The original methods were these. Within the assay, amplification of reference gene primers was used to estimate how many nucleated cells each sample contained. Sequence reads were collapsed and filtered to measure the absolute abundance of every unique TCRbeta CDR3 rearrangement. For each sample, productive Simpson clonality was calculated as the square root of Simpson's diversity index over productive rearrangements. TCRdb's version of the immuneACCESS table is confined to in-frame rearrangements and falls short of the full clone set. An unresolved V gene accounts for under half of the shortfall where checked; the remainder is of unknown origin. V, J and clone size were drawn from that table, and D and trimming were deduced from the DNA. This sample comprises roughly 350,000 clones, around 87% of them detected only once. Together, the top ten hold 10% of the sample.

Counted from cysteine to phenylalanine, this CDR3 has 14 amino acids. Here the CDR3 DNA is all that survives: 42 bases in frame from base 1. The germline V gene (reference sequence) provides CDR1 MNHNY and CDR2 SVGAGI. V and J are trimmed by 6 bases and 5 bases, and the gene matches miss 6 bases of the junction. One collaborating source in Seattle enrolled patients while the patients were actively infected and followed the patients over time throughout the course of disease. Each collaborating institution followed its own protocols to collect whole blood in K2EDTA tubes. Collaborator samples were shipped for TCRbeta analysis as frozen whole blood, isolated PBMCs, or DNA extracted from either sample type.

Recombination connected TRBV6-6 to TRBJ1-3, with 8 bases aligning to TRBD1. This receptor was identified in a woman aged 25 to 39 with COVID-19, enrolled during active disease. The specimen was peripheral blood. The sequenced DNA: TGTGCCAGCAGCGACAGGGGAGCACGAAACACCATATATTTT. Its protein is CASSDRGARNTIYF.